A selection of T cell receptor beta chains follows, all from one sample in a study of blood T cell repertoires in COVID-19. Using immunoSEQ multiplex PCR, the repertoire was profiled, and TCRdb retains in-frame clones only, with some absent. The table has hundreds of thousands of clones, roughly 88% seen once. The sample was PBMCs or T cells enriched from blood (not recorded which). Receptors were obtained from a woman between 25 and 40 years old who had recovered from COVID-19. Both conserved end residues are trimmed from each CDR3.

TRBJ2-1,TRBV5-3,ARSLDSLNEQF
TRBJ2-2,TRBV7-9,ASSSRDSALVEYTGELF
TRBJ2-3,TRBV7-9,ASSFTGPPSTDTQY
TRBJ2-3,TRBV6-2/TRBV6-3,ASSFNRAGNTDTQY
TRBJ1-2,TRBV12-3/TRBV12-4,ASSLHREGYT
TRBJ2-7,TRBV6-1,ASSDGTSGSVYEQY
TRBJ2-5,TRBV11-3,ASSYWRGEETQY
TRBJ1-4,TRBV3-1/TRBV3-2,ASALAGNEKLF
TRBJ2-3,TRBV28,ASSLWVVSGDTQY
TRBJ2-2,TRBV19,ASSQTEDTGELF
TRBJ2-3,TRBV5-1,ASSFWGRDTQY
TRBJ1-6,TRBV10-3,ATSQTGGSPLH
TRBJ1-6,TRBV7-8,ASSEAAGTGVNSPLH
TRBJ2-1,TRBV5-4,ASSFKTSGYNEQF
TRBJ1-1,TRBV7-2,ASSSRGYDTEAF
TRBJ1-1,TRBV28,ASTLQVKRTEAF
TRBJ2-1,TRBV11-2,ASSLGAGGRNNEQF
TRBJ1-1,TRBV28,ASSLKLITEAF
TRBJ1-5,TRBV2,ASSSGTGVNQPQH
TRBJ1-2,TRBV13,ASSLLRGQRGYT
TRBJ2-4,TRBV27,ASSLGQGGGGNIQY
TRBJ2-2,TRBV10-1,ASRIDRNTGELF
TRBJ1-4,TRBV18,ASFPRGTTNEKLF
TRBJ2-3,TRBV7-3,ASSLQGLAGADTQY
TRBJ1-2,TRBV27,PSREWDGYT
TRBJ2-7,TRBV6-5,ASSSGGGPYEQY
TRBJ1-2,TRBV27,ASSPTQGPGGYT
TRBJ1-1,TRBV23-1,ASSQFSVTEAF
TRBJ2-1,TRBV7-9,ASSSSSGGLTEQF
TRBJ2-5,TRBV6-5,ASSYRRFGGGETQY